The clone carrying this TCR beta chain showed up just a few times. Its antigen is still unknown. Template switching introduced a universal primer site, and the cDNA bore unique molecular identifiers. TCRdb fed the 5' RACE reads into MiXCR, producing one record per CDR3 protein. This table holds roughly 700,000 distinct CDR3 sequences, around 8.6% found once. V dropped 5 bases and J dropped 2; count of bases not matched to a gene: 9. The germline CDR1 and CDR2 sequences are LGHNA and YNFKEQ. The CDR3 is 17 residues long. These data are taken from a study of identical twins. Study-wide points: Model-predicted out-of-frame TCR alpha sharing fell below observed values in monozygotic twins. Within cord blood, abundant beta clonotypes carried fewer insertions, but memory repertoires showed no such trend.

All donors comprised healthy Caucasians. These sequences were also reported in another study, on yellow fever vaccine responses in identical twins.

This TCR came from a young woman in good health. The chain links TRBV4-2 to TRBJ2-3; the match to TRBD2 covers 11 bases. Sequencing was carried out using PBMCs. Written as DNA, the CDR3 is TGTGCCAGCAGCAGCCGACTAGCGGGGTCAAACACAGATACGCAGTATTTT. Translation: CASSSRLAGSNTDTQYF.